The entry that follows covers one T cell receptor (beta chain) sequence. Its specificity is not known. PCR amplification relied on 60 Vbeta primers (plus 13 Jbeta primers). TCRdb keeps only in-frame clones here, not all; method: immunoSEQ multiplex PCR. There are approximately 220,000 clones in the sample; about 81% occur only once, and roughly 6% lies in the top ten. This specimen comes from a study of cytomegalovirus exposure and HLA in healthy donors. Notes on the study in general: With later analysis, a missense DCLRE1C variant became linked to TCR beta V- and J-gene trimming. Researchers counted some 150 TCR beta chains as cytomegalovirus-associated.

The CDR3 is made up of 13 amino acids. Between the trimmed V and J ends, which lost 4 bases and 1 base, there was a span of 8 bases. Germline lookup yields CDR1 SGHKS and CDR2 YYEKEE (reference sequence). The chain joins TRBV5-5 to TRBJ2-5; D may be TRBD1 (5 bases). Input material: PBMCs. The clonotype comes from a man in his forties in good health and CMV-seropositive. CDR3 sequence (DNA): TGTGCCAGCAGCGGGGCCGCCCAAGAGACCCAGTACTTC. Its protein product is CASSGAAQETQYF.